This TCR beta chain was documented in a study of T-cell reconstitution after alpha-beta-depleted transplantation in children. Unique molecular identifiers featured in how the TCRbeta library was prepared. TCRdb recomputed calls from the PCR reads with MiXCR, one row per CDR3 protein. The table records a few hundred thousand distinct CDR3 sequences, roughly 21% of them present only once. This CDR3 comprises 15 residues. After removal of 6 bases from V and 3 bases from J, the junction contained 8 bases not matched to a gene. Here the sequenced sample was PBMCs from the stem cell graft donor, taken from the stem cell graft. The clonotype was recovered from a human donor who donated a stem cell graft to a child with acute myeloid leukemia. V and J are TRBV12-3 or TRBV12-4 and TRBJ2-5; 9 bases fit TRBD1. The CDR3: CASSALGTGKETQYF. DNA of the CDR3: TGTGCCAGCAGCGCCCTGGGGACAGGGAAAGAGACCCAGTACTTC.